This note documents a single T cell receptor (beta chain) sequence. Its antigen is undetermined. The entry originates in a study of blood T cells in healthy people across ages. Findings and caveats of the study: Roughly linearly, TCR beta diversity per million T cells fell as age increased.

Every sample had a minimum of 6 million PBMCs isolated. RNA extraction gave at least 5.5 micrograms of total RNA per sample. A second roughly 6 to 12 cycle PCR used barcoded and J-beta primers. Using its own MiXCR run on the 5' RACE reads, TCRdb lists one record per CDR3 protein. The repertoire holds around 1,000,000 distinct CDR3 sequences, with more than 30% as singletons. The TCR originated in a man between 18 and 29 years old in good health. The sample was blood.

CDR3 sequence: CAISEGGGAHTDTQYF. Here the CDR3 DNA reads TGTGCCATCAGTGAGGGTGGCGGAGCCCACACAGATACGCAGTATTTT. The gene calls are TRBV10-3 and TRBJ2-3; no definite D call. The CDR3 totals 16 residues. The V gene's germline CDR1 is ENHRY and CDR2 SYGVKD. V dropped 2 bases and J dropped 2 bases, with 14 bases sitting between them.